One and the same sample provided the 7 T cell receptor beta chains below, sequenced in a study of shared clonotypes between healthy human individuals. Here immunoSEQ multiplex PCR was the method, and the copy in TCRdb shows in-frame clones only, minus some. The sample shows a few hundred thousand clones, over 60% of them seen only once. Sequencing was performed on memory CD4+ T cells sorted from blood. Subset meaning: CD45RA-negative fraction. These receptors all come from a man aged 25-45 years in good health.

In regard to this clone: Just one base apart from a much larger clone, this may be a read error. The rearrangement links TRBV27 to TRBJ2-6; D is ambiguous. The germline V gene encodes CDR1 MNHEY and CDR2 SMNVEV (reference sequence). This CDR3 region has 14 residues. V lost 5 bases, J lost 0 bases, and 5 bases lay in between. CDR3 amino acids: CASSKSSGANVLTF. The DNA for the CDR3 is TGTGCCAGCAGTAAGAGCTCTGGGGCCAACGTCCTGACTTTC.

This chain joins TRBV28 and TRBJ2-7; 8 nucleotides match TRBD1. The V gene's germline CDR1 is MDHEN and CDR2 SYDVKM. V was clipped by 5 bases and J by 2 bases; unmatched bases: 14. This CDR3 spans 17 amino acids. The CDR3 region is CASSTDRDSLSTYEQYF. The CDR3 DNA reads TGTGCCAGCAGTACGGACAGGGATTCCCTAAGTACCTACGAGCAGTACTTC. Variable domain in full (rest from reference TRBV28 and TRBJ2-7): DVKVTQSSRYLVKRTGEKVFLECVQDMDHENMFWYRQDPGLGLRLIYFSYDVKMKEKGDIPEGYSVSREKKERFSLILESASTNQTSMYLCASSTDRDSLSTYEQYFGPGTRLTVT.

The chain couples TRBV28 to TRBJ2-3; the match to TRBD2 covers 7 bases. CDR1 and CDR2 from the germline V gene are MDHEN and SYDVKM. V was pared by 10 bases and J by 8 bases, with 12 bases of the junction left unmatched. This CDR3 is 13 amino acids long. DNA of the CDR3: TGTGCCATCGACGGAGGGAGGGTCTTTACGCAGTATTTT. Translating it yields CAIDGGRVFTQYF.

The rearrangement links TRBV7-2 to TRBJ2-7; D not certain. Germline V CDR1 and CDR2: SGHTA, FQGNSA. Trimming took off 1 base at V and 2 bases at J, with 6 bases between the two ends. This CDR3 spans 13 amino acids. The CDR3 DNA reads as TGTGCCAGCAGCTTAGATGTGGCCTACGAGCAGTACTTC. Amino acids: CASSLDVAYEQYF.

A note on this clone: The sample carries other DNA sequences with the same CDR3. The chain has TRBV10-1 and TRBJ1-1; 12 bases map to TRBD1. With 8 bases clipped from V and 5 bases from J, the junction kept 12 bases outside the gene matches. The CDR3 length is 16 residues. The germline CDR1 and CDR2 sequences are WNHNN and SYGVQD (reference sequence). CDR3 sequence: CASSYLRDRGPTEAFF. CDR3 coding DNA: TGCGCCAGCTCTTACCTAAGGGACAGGGGGCCGACTGAAGCTTTCTTT.

V is TRBV2 and J is TRBJ2-3, with 9 bases matching TRBD2. Trimming removed 7 bases from V and 4 bases from J; junction bases left unmatched: 6. Per germline, CDR1 SNHLY and CDR2 FYNNEI. CDR3 length equals 14 residues. The CDR3 spells CASTPAGGADTQYF. The CDR3, as DNA: TGTGCCAGCACCCCAGCGGGAGGCGCAGATACGCAGTATTTT. Based on the CDR3 plus reference TRBV2 and TRBJ2-3, the full variable domain is EPEVTQTPSHQVTQMGQEVILRCVPISNHLYFYWYRQILGQKVEFLVSFYNNEISEKSEIFDDQFSVERPDGSNFTLKIRSTKLEDSAMYFCASTPAGGADTQYFGPGTRLTVL.

The chain carries TRBV6-1 and TRBJ1-2, with 7 bases fitting TRBD1. CDR1 and CDR2 (germline): MNHNS, SASEGT. Trimming cost V 10 bases and J 12 bases; bases outside gene matches: 17. The CDR3 consists of 13 residues. Here the CDR3 reads CATYPGQSRTHTF. The CDR3 nucleotides read TGTGCCACCTACCCGGGACAGTCGAGAACGCACACCTTC.